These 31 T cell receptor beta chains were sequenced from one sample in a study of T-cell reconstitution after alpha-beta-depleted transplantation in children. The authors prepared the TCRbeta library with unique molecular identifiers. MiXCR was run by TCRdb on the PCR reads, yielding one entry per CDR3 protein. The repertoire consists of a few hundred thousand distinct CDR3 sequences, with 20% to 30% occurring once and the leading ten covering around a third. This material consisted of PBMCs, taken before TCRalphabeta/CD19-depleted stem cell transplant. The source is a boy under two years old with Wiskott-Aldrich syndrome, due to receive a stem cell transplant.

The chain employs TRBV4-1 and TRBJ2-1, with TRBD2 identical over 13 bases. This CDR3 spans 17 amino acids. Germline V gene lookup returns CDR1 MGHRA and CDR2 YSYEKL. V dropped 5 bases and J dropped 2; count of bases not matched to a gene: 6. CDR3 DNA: TGCGCCAGCAGCGGTAGACTAGCGGGAGGCCCCTACAATGAGCAGTTCTTC. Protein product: CASSGRLAGGPYNEQFF.

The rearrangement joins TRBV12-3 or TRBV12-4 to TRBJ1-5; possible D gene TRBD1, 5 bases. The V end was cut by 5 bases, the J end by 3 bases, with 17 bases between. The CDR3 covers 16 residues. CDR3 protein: CASSPSGRKANQPQHF. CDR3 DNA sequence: TGTGCCAGCAGTCCATCGGGACGTAAAGCCAATCAGCCCCAGCATTTT.

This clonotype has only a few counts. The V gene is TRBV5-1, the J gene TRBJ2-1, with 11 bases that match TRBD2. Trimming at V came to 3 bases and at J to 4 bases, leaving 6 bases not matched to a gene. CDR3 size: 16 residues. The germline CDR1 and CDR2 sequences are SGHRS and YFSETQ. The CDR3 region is CASSYIGTSGYNEQFF. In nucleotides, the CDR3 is TGCGCCAGCAGCTACATAGGGACTAGCGGTTACAATGAGCAGTTCTTC.

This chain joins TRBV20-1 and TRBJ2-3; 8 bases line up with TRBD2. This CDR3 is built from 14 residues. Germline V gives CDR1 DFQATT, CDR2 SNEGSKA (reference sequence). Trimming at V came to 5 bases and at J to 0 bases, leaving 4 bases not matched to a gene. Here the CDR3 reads CSAETSGSTDTQYF. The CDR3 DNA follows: TGCAGTGCTGAAACTAGCGGAAGCACAGATACGCAGTATTTT.

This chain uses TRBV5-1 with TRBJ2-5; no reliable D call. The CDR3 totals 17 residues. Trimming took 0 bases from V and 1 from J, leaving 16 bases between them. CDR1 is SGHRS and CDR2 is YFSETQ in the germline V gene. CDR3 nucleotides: TGCGCCAGCAGCTTGGCCCCTGGGCCAATACTCCAAGAGACCCAGTACTTC. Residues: CASSLAPGPILQETQYF.

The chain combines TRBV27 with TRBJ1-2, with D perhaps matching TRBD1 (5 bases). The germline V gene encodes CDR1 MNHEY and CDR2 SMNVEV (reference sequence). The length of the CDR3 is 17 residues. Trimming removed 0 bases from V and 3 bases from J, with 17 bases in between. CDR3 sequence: CASSLSQGDRRDYGYTF. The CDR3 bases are TGTGCCAGCAGTTTATCCCAGGGCGATCGGCGGGACTATGGCTACACCTTC.

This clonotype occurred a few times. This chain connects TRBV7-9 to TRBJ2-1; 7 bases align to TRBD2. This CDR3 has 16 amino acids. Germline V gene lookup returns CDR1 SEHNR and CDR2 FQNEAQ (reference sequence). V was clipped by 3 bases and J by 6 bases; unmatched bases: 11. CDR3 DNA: TGTGCCAGCAGCTTCCTCTTAGGGCGGGAGCCCAATGAGCAGTTCTTC. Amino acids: CASSFLLGREPNEQFF.

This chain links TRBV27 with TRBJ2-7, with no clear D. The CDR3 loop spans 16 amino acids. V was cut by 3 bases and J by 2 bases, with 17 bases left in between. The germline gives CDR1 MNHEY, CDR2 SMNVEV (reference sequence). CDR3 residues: CASSLDVTLPPYEQYF. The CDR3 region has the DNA TGTGCCAGCAGTTTGGACGTTACCCTCCCTCCCTACGAGCAGTACTTC.

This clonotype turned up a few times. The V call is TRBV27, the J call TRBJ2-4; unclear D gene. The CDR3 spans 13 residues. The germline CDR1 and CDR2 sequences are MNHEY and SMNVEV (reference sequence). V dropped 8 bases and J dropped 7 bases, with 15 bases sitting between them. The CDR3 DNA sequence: TGTGCCAGCGGGTTATGGTCTACCAACATTCAGTACTTC. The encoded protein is CASGLWSTNIQYF.

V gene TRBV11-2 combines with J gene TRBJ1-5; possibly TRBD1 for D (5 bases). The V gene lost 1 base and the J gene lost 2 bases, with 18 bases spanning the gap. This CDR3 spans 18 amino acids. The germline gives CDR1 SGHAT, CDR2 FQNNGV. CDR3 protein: CASSLVGVGVIGNQPQHF. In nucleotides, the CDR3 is TGTGCCAGCAGCTTAGTTGGCGTAGGGGTTATCGGCAATCAGCCCCAGCATTTT.

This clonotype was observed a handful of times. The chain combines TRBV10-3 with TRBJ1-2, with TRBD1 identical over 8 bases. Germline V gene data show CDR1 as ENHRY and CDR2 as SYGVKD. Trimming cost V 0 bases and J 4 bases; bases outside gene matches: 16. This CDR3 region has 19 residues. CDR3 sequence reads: CAISESIGDRFLSGYGYTF. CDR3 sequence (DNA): TGTGCCATCAGTGAGTCGATAGGGGACAGGTTCCTCTCTGGCTATGGCTACACCTTC.

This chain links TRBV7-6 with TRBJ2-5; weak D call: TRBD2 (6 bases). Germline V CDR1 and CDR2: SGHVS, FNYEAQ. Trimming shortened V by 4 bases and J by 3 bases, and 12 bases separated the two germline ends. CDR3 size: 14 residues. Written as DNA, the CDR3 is TGTGCCAGCAGCTGGGGACTTCTGAAAGAGACCCAGTACTTC. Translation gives CASSWGLLKETQYF.

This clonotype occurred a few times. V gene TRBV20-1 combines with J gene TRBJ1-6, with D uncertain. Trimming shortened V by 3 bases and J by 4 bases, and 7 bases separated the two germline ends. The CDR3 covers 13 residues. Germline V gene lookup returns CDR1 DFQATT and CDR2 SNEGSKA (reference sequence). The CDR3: CSASADYNSPLHF. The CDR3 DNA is TGCAGTGCTAGCGCGGATTATAATTCACCCCTCCACTTT.

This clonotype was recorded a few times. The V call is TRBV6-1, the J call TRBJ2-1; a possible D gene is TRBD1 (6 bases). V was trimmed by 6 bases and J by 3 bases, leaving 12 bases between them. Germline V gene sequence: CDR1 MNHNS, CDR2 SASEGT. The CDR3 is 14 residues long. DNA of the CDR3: TGTGCCAGCAGCGGAGGACAGCTCTACAATGAGCAGTTCTTC. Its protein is CASSGGQLYNEQFF.

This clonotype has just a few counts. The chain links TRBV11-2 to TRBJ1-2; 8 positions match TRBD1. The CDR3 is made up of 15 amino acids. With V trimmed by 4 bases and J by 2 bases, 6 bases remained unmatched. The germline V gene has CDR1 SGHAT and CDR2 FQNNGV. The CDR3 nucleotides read TGTGCCAGCAGCTCGCCGGGACAGGCCAACTATGGCTACACCTTC. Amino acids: CASSSPGQANYGYTF.

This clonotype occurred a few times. CDR3 in DNA: TGTGCCAGCAGTTTACAAGGGGGGAGCACTGAAGCTTTCTTT. Amino acids: CASSLQGGSTEAFF. The gene calls are TRBV12-3 or TRBV12-4 and TRBJ1-1; D may be TRBD1 (6 bases). CDR3 length: 14 amino acids. The V end lost 2 bases, the J end lost 4 bases, and 11 bases lay between the germline ends.

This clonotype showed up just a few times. CDR3 loop: CSARTLAKNIQYF. Here the CDR3 DNA reads TGCAGTGCTAGGACACTAGCCAAAAACATTCAGTACTTC. The chain carries TRBV20-1 and TRBJ2-4; D gene ambiguous. The CDR3 length is 13 residues. Germline CDR1 and CDR2: DFQATT and SNEGSKA (reference sequence). V lost 3 bases to trimming and J lost 0 bases, with 6 bases between them.

Here the CDR3 reads CASSLVGGNTQYF. CDR3 bases: TGTGCCAGCAGCTTGGTGGGAGGTAATACGCAGTATTTT. The gene calls are TRBV5-6 and TRBJ2-3; a weak D match, TRBD2 (6 bases). The V and J ends lost 0 bases and 7 bases respectively, with 9 bases between them. The CDR3 covers 13 residues. Germline assignment: CDR1 SGHDT and CDR2 YYEEEE.

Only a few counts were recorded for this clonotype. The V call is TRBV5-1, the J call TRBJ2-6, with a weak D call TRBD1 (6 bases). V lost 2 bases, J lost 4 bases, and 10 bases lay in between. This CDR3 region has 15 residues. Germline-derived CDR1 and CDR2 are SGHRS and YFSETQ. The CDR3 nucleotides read TGCGCCAGCAGCTTCCAGGGGCCCGGGGCCAACGTCCTGACTTTC. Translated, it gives CASSFQGPGANVLTF. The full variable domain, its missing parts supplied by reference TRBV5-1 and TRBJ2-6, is KAGVTQTPRYLIKTRGQQVTLSCSPISGHRSVSWYQQTPGQGLQFLFEYFSETQRNKGNFPGRFSGRQFSNSRSEMNVSTLELGDSALYLCASSFQGPGANVLTFGAGSRLTVL.

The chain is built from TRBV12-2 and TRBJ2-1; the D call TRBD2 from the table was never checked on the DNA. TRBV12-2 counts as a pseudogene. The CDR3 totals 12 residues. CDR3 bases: TGTGCAAGTCGCAAGGGTCCTCGCGGGCAGTTCTTC. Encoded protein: CASRKGPRGQFF.

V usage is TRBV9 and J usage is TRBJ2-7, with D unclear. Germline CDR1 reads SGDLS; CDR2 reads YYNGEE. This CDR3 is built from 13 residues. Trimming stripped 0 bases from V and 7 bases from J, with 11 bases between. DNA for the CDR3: TGTGCCAGCAGCGTAGGTGGAATCGGGGAGCAGTACTTC. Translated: CASSVGGIGEQYF.

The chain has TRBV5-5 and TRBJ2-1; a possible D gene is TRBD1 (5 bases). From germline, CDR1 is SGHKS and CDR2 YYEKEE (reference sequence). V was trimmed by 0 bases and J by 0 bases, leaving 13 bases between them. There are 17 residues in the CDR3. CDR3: CASSLEGPPSSYNEQFF. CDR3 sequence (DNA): TGTGCCAGCAGCTTGGAGGGGCCCCCAAGCTCCTACAATGAGCAGTTCTTC.

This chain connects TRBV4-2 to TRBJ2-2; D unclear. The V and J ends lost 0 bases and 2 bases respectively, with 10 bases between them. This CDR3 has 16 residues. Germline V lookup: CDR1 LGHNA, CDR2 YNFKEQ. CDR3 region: CASSQDGLLNTGELFF. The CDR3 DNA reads TGTGCCAGCAGCCAAGATGGCCTGCTAAACACCGGGGAGCTGTTTTTT.

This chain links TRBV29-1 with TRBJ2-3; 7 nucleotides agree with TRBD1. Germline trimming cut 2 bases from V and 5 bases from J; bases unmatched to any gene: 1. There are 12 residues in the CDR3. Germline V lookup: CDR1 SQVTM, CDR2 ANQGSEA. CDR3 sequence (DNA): TGCAGCGTTGAAACAGGGGAAGATACGCAGTATTTT. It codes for CSVETGEDTQYF.

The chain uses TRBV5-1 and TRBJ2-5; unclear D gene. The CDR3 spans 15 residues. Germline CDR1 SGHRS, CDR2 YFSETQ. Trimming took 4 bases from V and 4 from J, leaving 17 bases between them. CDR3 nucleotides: TGCGCCAGCAGCCGGCGTACCATGCTTGCAGAGACCCAGTACTTC. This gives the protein CASSRRTMLAETQYF.

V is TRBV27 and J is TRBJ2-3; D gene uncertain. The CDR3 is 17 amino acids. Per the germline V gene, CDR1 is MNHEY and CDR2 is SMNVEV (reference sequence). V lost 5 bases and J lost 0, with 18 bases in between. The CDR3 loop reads CASSPVRLEISTDTQYF. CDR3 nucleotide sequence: TGTGCCAGCAGTCCCGTCCGACTGGAGATTAGCACAGATACGCAGTATTTT.

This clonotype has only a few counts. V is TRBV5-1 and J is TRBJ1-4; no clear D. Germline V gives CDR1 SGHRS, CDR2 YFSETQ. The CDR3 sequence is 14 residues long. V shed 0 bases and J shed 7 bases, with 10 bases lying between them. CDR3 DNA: TGCGCCAGCAGCTTGGGAGGTCCTGGTGAAAAACTGTTTTTT. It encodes CASSLGGPGEKLFF.

CDR3 bases: TGTGCCAGCAGCCAGGATGAGGGAGGAAACTATGGCTACACCTTC. Translating it yields CASSQDEGGNYGYTF. V gene TRBV4-2 combines with J gene TRBJ1-2; D call uncertain. The CDR3 contains 15 residues. The V end lost 3 bases, the J end lost 2 bases, and 13 bases lay between the germline ends. In germline, CDR1 is LGHNA, CDR2 YNFKEQ.

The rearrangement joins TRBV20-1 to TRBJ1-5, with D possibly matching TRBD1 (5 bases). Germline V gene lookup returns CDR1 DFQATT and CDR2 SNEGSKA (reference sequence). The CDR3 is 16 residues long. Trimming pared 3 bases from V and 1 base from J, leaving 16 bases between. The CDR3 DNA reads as TGCAGTGCTAGCCGTTTGAGGGGTAGGAGCAATCAGCCCCAGCATTTT. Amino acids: CSASRLRGRSNQPQHF.

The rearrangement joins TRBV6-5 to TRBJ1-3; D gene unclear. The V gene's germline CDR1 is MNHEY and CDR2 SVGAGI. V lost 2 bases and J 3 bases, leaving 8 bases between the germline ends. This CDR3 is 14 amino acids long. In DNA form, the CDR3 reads TGTGCCAGCAGTTACGGGCAGAATGGAAACACCATATATTTT. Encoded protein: CASSYGQNGNTIYF.

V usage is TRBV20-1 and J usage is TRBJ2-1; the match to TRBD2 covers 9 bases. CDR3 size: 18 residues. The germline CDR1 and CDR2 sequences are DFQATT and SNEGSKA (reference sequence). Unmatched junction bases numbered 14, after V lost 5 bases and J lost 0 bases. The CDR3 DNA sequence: TGCAGTGCTGTAAAGTGGGGGACTAGCCTATCCTCCTACAATGAGCAGTTCTTC. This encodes CSAVKWGTSLSSYNEQFF.